A selection of T cell receptor beta chains follows, all from one sample in a study of blood T cell repertoires in COVID-19. Data came from immunoSEQ multiplex PCR; TCRdb stores just in-frame clones and leaves some out. Of hundreds of thousands of clones detected, around 87% appear once; the ten largest clones hold approximately 2.4%. The sample consisted of peripheral blood. These TCRs come from a woman aged 55-69 years with COVID-19, enrolled during active disease. CDR3s include the opening cysteine and the closing phenylalanine or tryptophan. Part of the rows lack a size; the others show once, few, many or a class for expanded clones.

once,TRBV19,TRBJ2-7,CASSIALSGGAGEQYF
-,TRBV6-4,TRBJ2-1,CASSLAGGSSSYNEQFF
-,TRBV30,TRBJ1-2,CAWMGSLYGYTF
once,TRBV10-3,TRBJ1-4,CAISDSRRGRVEKLFF
few,TRBV30,TRBJ1-2,CAWEGQGRGYTF
-,TRBV7-9,TRBJ2-3,CASSLNGADTQYF
few,TRBV7-3,TRBJ2-5,CASSLTGGAKETQYF
-,TRBV6-6,TRBJ1-2,CASSYSTGPRGGYTF
-,TRBV7-9,TRBJ1-3,CASSLGQGVSGNTIYF
-,TRBV28,TRBJ1-2,CASRGGVRQLYGYTF
-,TRBV6-5,TRBJ1-2,CASRKQGADYGYTF
-,TRBV10-3,TRBJ2-7,CAIGDSSSYEQYF
-,TRBV9,TRBJ1-1,CASSVAPNTEAFF
-,TRBV10-3,TRBJ1-2,CAIGSADNYGYTF
-,TRBV4-1,TRBJ1-4,CASSQDGLTTGGFEKLFF
-,TRBV2,TRBJ2-2,CASTLTSVNTGELFF
-,TRBV5-8,TRBJ2-3,CASSLTLLAEGTDTQYF
-,TRBV15,TRBJ2-5,CATSRSPPRETQYF
-,TRBV19,TRBJ2-7,CASSPGGAIWPYEQYF
-,TRBV7-2,TRBJ2-6,CASIGGPHFSDTGANVLTF
-,TRBV7-9,TRBJ2-3,CASSLLDRGHADTQYF
-,TRBV27,TRBJ2-3,CASSSQGADTQYF
-,TRBV6-5,TRBJ2-2,CASSYQGANTGELFF
-,TRBV2,TRBJ2-1,CASSEGGGNEQFF
-,TRBV4-1,TRBJ1-5,CASSQDWTANQPQHF
few,TRBV10-1,TRBJ2-7,CASSEKAGVYEQYF
-,TRBV4-2,TRBJ1-1,CASSQRRVNTEAFF
-,TRBV2,TRBJ1-3,CASMARRGSGNTIYF
once,TRBV5-6,TRBJ1-2,CASSQPGTGEGYGYTF
once,TRBV7-8,TRBJ2-7,CASSSLQTSGRYEQYF
-,TRBV12-3/TRBV12-4,TRBJ1-1,CASSLFSGIEAFF
-,TRBV28,TRBJ1-5,CASSFPLAGGGSLGQPQHF
-,TRBV15,TRBJ2-7,CATSTIGGQAYEQYF
-,TRBV15,TRBJ1-5,CATSSESNQPQHF
-,TRBV5-1,TRBJ2-3,CASSPPTVADTQYF
-,TRBV6-1,TRBJ2-2,CASSARTGGNTGELFF
-,TRBV24-1,TRBJ2-7,CATSGGTGRGSYEQYF
-,TRBV19,TRBJ2-3,CATMGQTHTDTQYF
-,TRBV6-5,TRBJ1-2,CASRKRDYGYTF
-,TRBV7-3,TRBJ1-1,CASSLSAAANTEAFF